This passage covers 18 T cell receptor beta chains from one sample sequenced in a study of human T cells and chemical hapten exposure. TCRdb itself ran the RACE reads through MiXCR, one entry per CDR3 protein. The repertoire holds roughly 62,000 distinct CDR3 sequences, with around 12% as singletons. Described time point: patch test 3, about 24 weeks after DPC sensitization. Stated treatment: therapeutic diphenylcyclopropenone sensitization with weekly scalp DPC. Specimen: whole blood, collected in connection with sensitization to the hapten diphenylcyclopropenone (DPC). The receptors originated from a man aged 30 to 45 with alopecia areata. Some clones in this sample may be carry-over from other donors' samples.

The chain carries TRBV5-4 and TRBJ2-5; D might be TRBD2 (5 bases). The CDR3 runs 13 residues. V was trimmed by 0 bases and J by 7 bases, leaving 10 bases between them. CDR1 and CDR2 from the germline V gene are SGHNT and YYREEE (reference sequence). For the CDR3, the DNA is TGTGCCAGCAGCTTGGCGGAGGTTGTGACCCAGTACTTC. This gives the protein CASSLAEVVTQYF.

V and J are TRBV28 and TRBJ2-7; no firm D call. Germline V gives CDR1 MDHEN, CDR2 SYDVKM. The V gene lost 6 bases and the J gene lost 7 bases, with 7 bases spanning the gap. The CDR3 contains 10 residues. The CDR3 is CASSLDEQYF. The CDR3 DNA reads TGTGCCAGCAGCTTAGATGAGCAGTACTTC. The full variable domain, its missing parts supplied by reference TRBV28 and TRBJ2-7, is DVKVTQSSRYLVKRTGEKVFLECVQDMDHENMFWYRQDPGLGLRLIYFSYDVKMKEKGDIPEGYSVSREKKERFSLILESASTNQTSMYLCASSLDEQYFGPGTRLTVT.

Here the CDR3 reads CASSLGEAGLQETQYF. The CDR3 DNA follows: TGTGCCAGCAGCCTCGGGGAAGCGGGATTACAAGAGACCCAGTACTTC. V gene TRBV4-2 combines with J gene TRBJ2-5, with 7 bases identical to TRBD2. Germline V gene data show CDR1 as LGHNA and CDR2 as YNFKEQ. Trimming took 4 bases from V and 2 from J; bases not matched to a gene: 10. The CDR3 covers 16 residues.

In its sample, this clonotype was seen many times. The chain recombines TRBV24-1 with TRBJ1-2, with 7 bases aligning to TRBD1. The CDR3 contains 15 residues. The trim removed 4 bases at V and 4 bases at J, leaving 8 bases unmatched. Germline loops: CDR1 KGHDR, CDR2 SFDVKD. The CDR3 is CATSDRGQFPYGYTF. In DNA form, the CDR3 reads TGTGCCACCAGTGACAGGGGACAGTTCCCCTATGGCTACACCTTC.

The sample holds a few counts of this clonotype. The chain joins TRBV9 to TRBJ1-5, with 9 bases lining up with TRBD1. The CDR3 has 15 residues. Germline values: CDR1 SGDLS, CDR2 YYNGEE. V dropped 0 bases and J dropped 6; count of bases not matched to a gene: 4. This CDR3 is CASSVGQGGGQPQHF. For the CDR3, the DNA is TGTGCCAGCAGCGTAGGACAGGGGGGAGGTCAGCCCCAGCATTTT.

This chain connects TRBV10-3 to TRBJ2-1; D call uncertain. Germline-derived CDR1 and CDR2 are ENHRY and SYGVKD. The CDR3 covers 11 residues. V lost 2 bases and J 9 bases, leaving 5 bases between the germline ends. CDR3: CAISEGIEQFF. The CDR3 nucleotides are TGTGCCATCAGTGAGGGGATTGAGCAGTTCTTC.

This clonotype was seen a few times. The V gene is TRBV19, the J gene TRBJ1-5; TRBD1 matches at 7 bases. With V trimmed by 5 bases and J by 4 bases, 8 bases remained unmatched. Germline assignment: CDR1 LNHDA and CDR2 SQIVND (reference sequence). The CDR3 spans 15 residues. In DNA, the CDR3 is TGTGCCAGTAGTCGAGACAGGGTGAGGAATCAGCCCCAGCATTTT. Protein: CASSRDRVRNQPQHF.

The rearrangement uses TRBV7-6 and TRBJ2-1, with 10 bases that match TRBD2. The CDR3 is made up of 15 amino acids. The V gene's germline CDR1 is SGHVS and CDR2 FNYEAQ. Trimming cost V 5 bases and J 8 bases; bases outside gene matches: 9. The DNA for the CDR3 is TGTGCCAGCAGCCGTTCTAGCGGGGGTTTCCATGAGCAGTTCTTC. This sequence encodes CASSRSSGGFHEQFF.

The chain joins TRBV18 to TRBJ1-5, with a tentative D call TRBD1 (6 bases). The V gene's germline CDR1 is KGHSH and CDR2 LQKENI. V gave up 2 bases and J gave up 4 bases, with 9 bases separating them. The CDR3 covers 14 residues. The CDR3 here is CASSPIGQNQPQHF. DNA for the CDR3: TGTGCCAGCTCACCAATAGGACAGAATCAGCCCCAGCATTTT.

The genes are TRBV7-9 and TRBJ2-7; D is unclear. Germline loops: CDR1 SEHNR, CDR2 FQNEAQ (reference sequence). The length of the CDR3 is 12 residues. V lost 5 bases and J lost 4, with 9 bases in between. Here the CDR3 DNA reads TGTGCCAGCAGCATAGGACCTTACGAGCAGTACTTC. This sequence encodes CASSIGPYEQYF. The full variable domain, in which reference TRBV7-9 and TRBJ2-7 provide the parts outside the CDR3, is DTGVSQNPRHKITKRGQNVTFRCDPISEHNRLYWYRQTLGQGPEFLTYFQNEAQLEKSRLLSDRFSAERPKGSFSTLEIQRTEQGDSAMYLCASSIGPYEQYFGPGTRLTVT.

This clonotype has ten or more counts. The chain is built from TRBV7-2 and TRBJ2-1; TRBD2 is a possible D gene (5 bases). The CDR3 runs to 13 residues. V lost 3 bases, J lost 10 bases, and 13 bases lay in between. The V gene's germline CDR1 is SGHTA and CDR2 FQGNSA. CDR3 protein: CASSLLALPEQFF. CDR3 nucleotides: TGTGCCAGCAGCTTGCTAGCCCTCCCCGAGCAGTTCTTC. Together with reference TRBV7-2 and TRBJ2-1, the CDR3 gives the full variable domain: GAGVSQSPSNKVTEKGKDVELRCDPISGHTALYWYRQSLGQGLEFLIYFQGNSAPDKSGLPSDRFSAERTGGSVSTLTIQRTQQEDSAVYLCASSLLALPEQFFGPGTRLTVL.

CDR3 DNA: TGTGCCAGCAGTTTATCGAACCACAGGGAAATTAGTATCCGCACAGATACGCAGTATTTT. Its translation is CASSLSNHREISIRTDTQYF. The rearrangement uses TRBV27 and TRBJ2-3, with TRBD1 as a possible D gene (6 bases). Germline V CDR1 and CDR2: MNHEY, SMNVEV (reference sequence). This CDR3 comprises 20 residues. Between the trimmed V and J ends, which lost 0 bases and 1 base, there was a span of 23 bases.

This clonotype was seen a few times. The chain employs TRBV4-3 and TRBJ1-4, with TRBD1 matching over 7 bases. Germline loops: CDR1 LGHNA, CDR2 YSLEER. CDR3 length: 15 residues. Losses at the gene ends were 1 base for V and 10 bases for J; bases not matched to a gene: 9. The chain's CDR3 is CASSQVGQGDGKLFF. DNA for the CDR3: TGCGCCAGCAGCCAAGTGGGCCAGGGGGACGGAAAACTGTTTTTT.

This clonotype was seen at least ten times. The CDR3 DNA sequence: TGTGCCAGCAGTTTACTTTTCGGGACAGGGGTCAATGAGCAGTTCTTC. This codes for CASSLLFGTGVNEQFF. The chain links TRBV27 to TRBJ2-1; TRBD1 matches 10 bases. Germline CDR1 MNHEY, CDR2 SMNVEV (reference sequence). The CDR3 is made up of 16 amino acids. J was trimmed by 6 bases and V by 2 bases; bases with no gene match: 7.

This clonotype was observed many times. The chain recombines TRBV5-1 with TRBJ2-5; 8 nucleotides match TRBD1. With 5 bases clipped from V and 2 bases from J, the junction kept 2 bases outside the gene matches. Germline CDR1 and CDR2: SGHRS and YFSETQ. The CDR3 spans 13 residues. CDR3 coding DNA: TGCGCCAGCAGACAGGGGGGTCAAGAGACCCAGTACTTC. Translating gives CASRQGGQETQYF. The variable domain in full, with the rest retrieved from reference TRBV5-1 and TRBJ2-5, is KAGVTQTPRYLIKTRGQQVTLSCSPISGHRSVSWYQQTPGQGLQFLFEYFSETQRNKGNFPGRFSGRQFSNSRSEMNVSTLELGDSALYLCASRQGGQETQYFGPGTRLLVL.

V gene TRBV28 combines with J gene TRBJ2-2; the D call may be TRBD1 or TRBD2 (5 bases each). The CDR3 totals 17 residues. V lost 5 bases and J lost 2, with 18 bases in between. Germline V lookup: CDR1 MDHEN, CDR2 SYDVKM. DNA of the CDR3: TGTGCCAGCAGTGGATTCGGGGCGAACACAAACACCGGGGAGCTGTTTTTT. Protein: CASSGFGANTNTGELFF. The whole variable domain, filled in from reference TRBV28 and TRBJ2-2, reads DVKVTQSSRYLVKRTGEKVFLECVQDMDHENMFWYRQDPGLGLRLIYFSYDVKMKEKGDIPEGYSVSREKKERFSLILESASTNQTSMYLCASSGFGANTNTGELFFGEGSRLTVL.

This clonotype has only a few counts. The chain is built from TRBV29-1 and TRBJ2-2; 9 bases are shared with TRBD1. Losses at the gene ends were 1 base for V and 4 bases for J; bases not matched to a gene: 7. The CDR3 covers 16 residues. Germline V CDR1 and CDR2: SQVTM, ANQGSEA. The CDR3 region is CSVEGQGQGFTGELFF. The CDR3 bases are TGCAGCGTTGAAGGACAGGGACAGGGATTCACCGGGGAGCTGTTTTTT.

This clonotype occurred many times. This chain joins TRBV5-6 and TRBJ2-2; unclear D gene. V was cut by 2 bases and J by 3 bases, with 2 bases left in between. Per germline, CDR1 SGHDT and CDR2 YYEEEE. The CDR3 is made up of 12 amino acids. CDR3 sequence: CASSFYTGELFF. The CDR3 coding sequence is TGTGCCAGCAGCTTTTACACCGGGGAGCTGTTTTTT.